The clone carrying this TCR beta chain was detected many times. Its target is unknown. This specimen comes from a study of response to subunit inactivated influenza vaccine. General study findings and limits: Seasonal influenza vaccination, on each occasion, was suggested by the authors to recruit few new T cells.

The germline V and J ends were trimmed by 6 bases and 5 bases, with 19 bases remaining between them. This CDR3 has 15 residues. TCRdb passed the RT-PCR reads through MiXCR, listing each CDR3 protein once. Counted here are about 650,000 distinct CDR3 sequences, 15% to 17% occurring once; the ten biggest clones make up 11%. The clonotype comes from a man in his fifties who received an inactivated influenza vaccine. The chain carries TRBV12-3 or TRBV12-4 and TRBJ2-5; tentative D call: TRBD1 (6 bases). The sequenced sample was PBMCs from blood, obtained about 13 days after vaccination. Here the CDR3 DNA reads TGTGCCAGCAGCCCGGGACACCCGGGCCCTGAGACCCAGTACTTC. Its translation is CASSPGHPGPETQYF.